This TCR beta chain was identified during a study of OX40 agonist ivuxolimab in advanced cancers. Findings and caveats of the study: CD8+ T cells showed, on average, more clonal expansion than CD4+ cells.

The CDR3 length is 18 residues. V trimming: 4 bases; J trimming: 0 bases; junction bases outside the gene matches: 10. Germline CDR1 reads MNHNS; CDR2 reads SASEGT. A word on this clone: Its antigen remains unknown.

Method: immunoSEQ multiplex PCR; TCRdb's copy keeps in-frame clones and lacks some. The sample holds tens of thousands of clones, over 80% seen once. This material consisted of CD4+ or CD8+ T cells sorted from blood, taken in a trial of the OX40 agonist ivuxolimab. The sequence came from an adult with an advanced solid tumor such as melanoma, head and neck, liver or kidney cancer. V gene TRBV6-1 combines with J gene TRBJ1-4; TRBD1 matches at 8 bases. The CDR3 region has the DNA TGTGCCAGCAGTGGTCGGACAGGGTTCGTTGCAACTAATGAAAAACTGTTTTTT. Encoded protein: CASSGRTGFVATNEKLFF.